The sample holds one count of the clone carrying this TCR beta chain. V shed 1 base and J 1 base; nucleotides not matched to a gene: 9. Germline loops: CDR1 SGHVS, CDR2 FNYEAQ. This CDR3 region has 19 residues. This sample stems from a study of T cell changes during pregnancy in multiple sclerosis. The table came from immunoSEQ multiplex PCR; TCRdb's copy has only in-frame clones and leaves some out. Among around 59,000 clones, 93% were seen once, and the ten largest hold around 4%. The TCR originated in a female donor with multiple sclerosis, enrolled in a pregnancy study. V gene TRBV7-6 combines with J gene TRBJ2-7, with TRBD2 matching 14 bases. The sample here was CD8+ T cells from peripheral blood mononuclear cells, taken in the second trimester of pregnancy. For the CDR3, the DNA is TGTGCCAGCAGCTTAGGTCCCGGGACTAGCGGGGGCCTTTCCTACGAGCAGTACTTC. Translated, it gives CASSLGPGTSGGLSYEQYF.